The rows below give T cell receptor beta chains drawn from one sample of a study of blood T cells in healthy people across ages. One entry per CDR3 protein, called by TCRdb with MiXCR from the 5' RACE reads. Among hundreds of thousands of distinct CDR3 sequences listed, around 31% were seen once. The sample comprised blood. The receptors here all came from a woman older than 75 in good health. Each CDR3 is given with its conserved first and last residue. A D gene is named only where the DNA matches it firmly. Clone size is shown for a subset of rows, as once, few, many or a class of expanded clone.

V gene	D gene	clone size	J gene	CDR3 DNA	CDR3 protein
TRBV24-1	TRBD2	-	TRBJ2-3	TGTACCACCAGTGATTCAAGGCTAGCGGGGGCCCTCACAGATACGCAGTATTTT	CTTSDSRLAGALTDTQYF
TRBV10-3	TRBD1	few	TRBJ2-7	TGTGCCATCAGTGAGTGGGCAGGGGGAACCTACGAGCAGTACTTC	CAISEWAGGTYEQYF
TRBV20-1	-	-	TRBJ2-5	TGCAGTGCTATGGTCCAAGAGACCCAGTACTTC	CSAMVQETQYF
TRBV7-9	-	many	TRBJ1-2	TGTGCCAGCAGCTTAGACAGATCCCGGATCTATGGCTACACCTTC	CASSLDRSRIYGYTF
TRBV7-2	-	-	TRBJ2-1	TGTGCCAGCAGCCGTGCGCCTCTCCCATACAATGAGCAGTTCTTC	CASSRAPLPYNEQFF
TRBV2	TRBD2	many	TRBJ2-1	TGTGCCAGCAGGGCTAGCGGGGGGGGCAATGAGCAGTTCTTC	CASRASGGGNEQFF
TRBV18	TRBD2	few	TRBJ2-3	TGTGCCAGCTCACCGGTAGCGGGGGGGCGAGATACGCAGTATTTT	CASSPVAGGRDTQYF
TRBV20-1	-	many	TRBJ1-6	TGCAGTGCTACCGGGCGCGAGACCTATAATTCACCCCTCCACTTT	CSATGRETYNSPLHF
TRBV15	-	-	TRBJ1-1	TGTGCCACCAGCAGAGGGAAGGGGAACACTGAAGCTTTCTTT	CATSRGKGNTEAFF
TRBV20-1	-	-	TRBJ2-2	TGCAGTGTGGACTCGCTGTACACCGGGGAGCTGTTTTTT	CSVDSLYTGELFF